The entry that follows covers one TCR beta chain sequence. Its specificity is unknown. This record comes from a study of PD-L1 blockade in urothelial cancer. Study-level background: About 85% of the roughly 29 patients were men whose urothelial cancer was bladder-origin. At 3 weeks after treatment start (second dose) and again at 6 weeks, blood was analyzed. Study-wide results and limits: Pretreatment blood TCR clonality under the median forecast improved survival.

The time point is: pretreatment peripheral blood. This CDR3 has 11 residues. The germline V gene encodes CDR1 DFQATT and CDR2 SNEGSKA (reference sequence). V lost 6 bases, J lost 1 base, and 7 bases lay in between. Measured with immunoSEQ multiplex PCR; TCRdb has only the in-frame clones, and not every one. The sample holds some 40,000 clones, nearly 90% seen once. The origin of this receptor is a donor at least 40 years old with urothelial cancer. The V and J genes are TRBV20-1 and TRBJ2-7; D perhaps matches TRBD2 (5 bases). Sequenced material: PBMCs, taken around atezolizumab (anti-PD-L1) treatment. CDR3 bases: TGCAGTGCCGGGATTTCCTACGAGCAGTACTTC. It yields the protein CSAGISYEQYF.